The sequence of this TCR beta chain was determined in a study of blood T cell repertoires in COVID-19. The junction had 15 bases not matched to a gene; V was cut back by 0 bases and J by 6 bases. Germline values: CDR1 LGHDT, CDR2 YNNKEL (reference sequence). This CDR3 has 20 amino acids. TCRdb's table, derived via immunoSEQ multiplex PCR, lists solely in-frame clones and lacks some. Here the sample spans almost 250,000 clones, about 89% being singletons. The receptor was derived from a woman in her 30s who had recovered from COVID-19. This chain uses TRBV3-1 (or the pseudogene TRBV3-2) with TRBJ2-1; 12 bases match TRBD2. The sample comprised PBMCs or T cells enriched from blood (not recorded which). DNA of the CDR3: TGTGCCAGCAGCCAAGAGATTAGGACTAGCGGGAAGAGGGGTATCAATGAGCAGTTCTTC. Protein sequence: CASSQEIRTSGKRGINEQFF.